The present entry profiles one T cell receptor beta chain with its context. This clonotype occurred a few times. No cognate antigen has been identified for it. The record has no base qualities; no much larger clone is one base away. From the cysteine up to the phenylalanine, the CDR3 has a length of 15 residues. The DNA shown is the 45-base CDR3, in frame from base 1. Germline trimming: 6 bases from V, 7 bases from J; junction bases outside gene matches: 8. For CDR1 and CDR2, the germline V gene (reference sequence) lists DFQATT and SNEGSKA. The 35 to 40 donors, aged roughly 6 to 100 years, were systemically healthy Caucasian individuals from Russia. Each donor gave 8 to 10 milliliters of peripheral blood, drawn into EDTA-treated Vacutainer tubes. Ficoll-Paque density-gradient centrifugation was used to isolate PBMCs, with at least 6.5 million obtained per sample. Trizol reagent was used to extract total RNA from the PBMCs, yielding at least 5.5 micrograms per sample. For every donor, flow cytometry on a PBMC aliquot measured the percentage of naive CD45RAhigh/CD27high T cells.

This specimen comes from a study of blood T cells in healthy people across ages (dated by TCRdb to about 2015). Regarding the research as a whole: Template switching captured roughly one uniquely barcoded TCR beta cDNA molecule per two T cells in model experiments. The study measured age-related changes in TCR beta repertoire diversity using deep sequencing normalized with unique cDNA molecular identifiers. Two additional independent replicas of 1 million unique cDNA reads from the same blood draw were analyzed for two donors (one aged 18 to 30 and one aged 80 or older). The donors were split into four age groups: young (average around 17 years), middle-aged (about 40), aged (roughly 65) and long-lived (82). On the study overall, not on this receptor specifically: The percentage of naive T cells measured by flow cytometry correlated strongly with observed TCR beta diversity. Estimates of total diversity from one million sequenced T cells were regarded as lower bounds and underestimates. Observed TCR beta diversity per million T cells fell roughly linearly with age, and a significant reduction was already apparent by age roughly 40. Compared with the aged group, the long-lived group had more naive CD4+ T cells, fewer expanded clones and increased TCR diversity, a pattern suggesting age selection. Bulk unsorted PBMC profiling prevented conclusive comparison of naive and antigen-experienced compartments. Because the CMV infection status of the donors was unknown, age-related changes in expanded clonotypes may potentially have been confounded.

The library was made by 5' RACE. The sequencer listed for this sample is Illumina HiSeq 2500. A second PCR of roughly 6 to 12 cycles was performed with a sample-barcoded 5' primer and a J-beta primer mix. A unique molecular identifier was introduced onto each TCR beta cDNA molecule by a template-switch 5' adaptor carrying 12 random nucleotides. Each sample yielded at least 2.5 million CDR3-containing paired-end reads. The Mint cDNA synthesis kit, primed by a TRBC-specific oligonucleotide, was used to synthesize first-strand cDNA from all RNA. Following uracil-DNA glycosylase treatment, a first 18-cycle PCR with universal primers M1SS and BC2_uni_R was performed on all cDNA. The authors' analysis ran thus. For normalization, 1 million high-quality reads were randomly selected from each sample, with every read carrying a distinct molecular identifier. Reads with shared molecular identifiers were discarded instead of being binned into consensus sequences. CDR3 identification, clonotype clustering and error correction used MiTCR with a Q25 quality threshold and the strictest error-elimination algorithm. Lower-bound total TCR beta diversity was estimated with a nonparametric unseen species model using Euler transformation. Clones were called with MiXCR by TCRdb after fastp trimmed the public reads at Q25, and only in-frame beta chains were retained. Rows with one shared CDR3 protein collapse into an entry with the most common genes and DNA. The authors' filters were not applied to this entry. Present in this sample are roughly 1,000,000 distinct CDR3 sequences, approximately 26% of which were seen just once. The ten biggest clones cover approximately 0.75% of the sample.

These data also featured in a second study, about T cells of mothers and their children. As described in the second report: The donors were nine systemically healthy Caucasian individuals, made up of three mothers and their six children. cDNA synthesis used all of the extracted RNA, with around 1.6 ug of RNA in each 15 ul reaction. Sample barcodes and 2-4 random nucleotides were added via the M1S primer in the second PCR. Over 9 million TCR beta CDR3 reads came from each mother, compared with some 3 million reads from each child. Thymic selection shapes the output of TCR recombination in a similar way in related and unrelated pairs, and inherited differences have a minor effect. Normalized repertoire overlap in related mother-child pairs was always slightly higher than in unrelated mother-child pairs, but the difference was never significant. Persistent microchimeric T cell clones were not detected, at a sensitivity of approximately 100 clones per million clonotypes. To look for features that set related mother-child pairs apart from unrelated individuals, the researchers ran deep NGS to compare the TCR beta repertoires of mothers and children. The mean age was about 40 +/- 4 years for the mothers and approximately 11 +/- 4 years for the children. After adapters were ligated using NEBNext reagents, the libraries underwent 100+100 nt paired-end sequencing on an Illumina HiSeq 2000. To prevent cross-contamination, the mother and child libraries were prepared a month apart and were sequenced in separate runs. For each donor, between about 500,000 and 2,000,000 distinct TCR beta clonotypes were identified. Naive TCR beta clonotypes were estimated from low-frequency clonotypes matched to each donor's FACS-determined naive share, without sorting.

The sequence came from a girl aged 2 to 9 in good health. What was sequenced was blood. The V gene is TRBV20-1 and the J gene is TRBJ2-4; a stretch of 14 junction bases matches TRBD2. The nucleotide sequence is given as TGCAGTGCGACGGGACTAGCGGGAGAAGAGAACATTCAGTACTTC. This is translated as CSATGLAGEENIQYF.